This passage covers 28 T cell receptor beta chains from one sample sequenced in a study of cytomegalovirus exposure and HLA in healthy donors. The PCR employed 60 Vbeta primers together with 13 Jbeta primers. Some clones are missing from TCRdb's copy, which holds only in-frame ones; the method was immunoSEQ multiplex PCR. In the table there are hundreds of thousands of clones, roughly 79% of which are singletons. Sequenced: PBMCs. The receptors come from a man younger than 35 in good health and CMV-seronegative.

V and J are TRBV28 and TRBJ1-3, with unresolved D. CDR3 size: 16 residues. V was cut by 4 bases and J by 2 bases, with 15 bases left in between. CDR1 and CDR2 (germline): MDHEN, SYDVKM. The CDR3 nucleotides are TGTGCCAGCAGTTCACCCCGGAGGGAAGCTGGAAACACCATATATTTT. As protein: CASSSPRREAGNTIYF.

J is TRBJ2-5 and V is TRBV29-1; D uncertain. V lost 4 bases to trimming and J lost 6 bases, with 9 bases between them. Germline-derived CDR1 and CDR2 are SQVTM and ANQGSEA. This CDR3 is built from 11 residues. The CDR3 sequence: CSVALSQTQYF. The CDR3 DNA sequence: TGCAGCGTTGCACTTAGCCAGACCCAGTACTTC. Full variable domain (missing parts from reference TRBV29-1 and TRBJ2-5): SAVISQKPSRDICQRGTSLTIQCQVDSQVTMMFWYRQQPGQSLTLIATANQGSEATYESGFVIDKFPISRPNLTFSTLTVSNMSPEDSSIYLCSVALSQTQYFGPGTRLLVL.

CDR3 nucleotide sequence: TGTGCCAGCAAAGGGACAGGGACGTCTAAAGGGGGCTACACCTTC. Its protein is CASKGTGTSKGGYTF. The rearrangement links TRBV2 to TRBJ1-2; 9 bases are shared with TRBD1. J lost 8 bases, V lost 7 bases, and 14 bases had no gene match. Germline V CDR1 and CDR2: SNHLY, FYNNEI. CDR3 size: 15 residues.

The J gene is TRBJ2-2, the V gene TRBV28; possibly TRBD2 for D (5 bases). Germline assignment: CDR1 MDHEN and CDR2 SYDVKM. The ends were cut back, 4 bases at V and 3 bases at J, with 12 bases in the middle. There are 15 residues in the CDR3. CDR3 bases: TGTGCCAGCAGTTACTATCGTAGCGACACCGGGGAGCTGTTTTTT. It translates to CASSYYRSDTGELFF.

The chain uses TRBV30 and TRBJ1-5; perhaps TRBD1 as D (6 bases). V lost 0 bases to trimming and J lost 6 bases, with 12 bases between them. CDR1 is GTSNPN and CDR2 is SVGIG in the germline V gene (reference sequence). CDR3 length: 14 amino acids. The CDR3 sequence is CAWSVRQGSQPQHF. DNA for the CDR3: TGTGCCTGGAGTGTAAGGCAGGGGAGTCAGCCCCAGCATTTT.

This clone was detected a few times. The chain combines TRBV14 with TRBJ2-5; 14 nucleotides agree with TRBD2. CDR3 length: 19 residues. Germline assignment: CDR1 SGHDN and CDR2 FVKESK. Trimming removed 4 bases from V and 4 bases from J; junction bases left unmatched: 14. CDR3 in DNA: TGTGCCAGCAGCCGGCTCGACGGACTAGCGGGAGGAGGTGGAGAGACCCAGTACTTC. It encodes CASSRLDGLAGGGGETQYF. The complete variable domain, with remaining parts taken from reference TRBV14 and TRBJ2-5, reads EAGVTQFPSHSVIEKGQTVTLRCDPISGHDNLYWYRRVMGKEIKFLLHFVKESKQDESGMPNNRFLAERTGGTYSTLKVQPAELEDSGVYFCASSRLDGLAGGGGETQYFGPGTRLLVL.

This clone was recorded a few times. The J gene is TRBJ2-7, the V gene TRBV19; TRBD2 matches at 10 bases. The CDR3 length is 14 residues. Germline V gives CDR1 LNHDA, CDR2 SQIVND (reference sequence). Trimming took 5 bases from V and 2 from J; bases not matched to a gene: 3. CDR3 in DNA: TGTGCCAGTAGTGTAGCGGGAGGTACCTACGAGCAGTACTTC. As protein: CASSVAGGTYEQYF.

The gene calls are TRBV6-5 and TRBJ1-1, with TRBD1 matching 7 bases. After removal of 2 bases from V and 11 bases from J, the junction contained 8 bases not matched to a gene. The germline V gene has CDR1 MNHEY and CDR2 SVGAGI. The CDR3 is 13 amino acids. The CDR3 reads CASSYTGTVGAFF. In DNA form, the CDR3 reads TGTGCCAGCAGTTACACAGGGACAGTTGGGGCTTTCTTT.

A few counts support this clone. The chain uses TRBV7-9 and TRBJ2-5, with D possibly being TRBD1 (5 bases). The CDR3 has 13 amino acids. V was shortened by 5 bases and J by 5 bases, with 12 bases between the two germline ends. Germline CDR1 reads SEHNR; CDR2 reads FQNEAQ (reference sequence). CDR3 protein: CASSPGAPETQYF. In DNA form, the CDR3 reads TGTGCCAGCAGCCCTGGGGCACCCGAGACCCAGTACTTC.

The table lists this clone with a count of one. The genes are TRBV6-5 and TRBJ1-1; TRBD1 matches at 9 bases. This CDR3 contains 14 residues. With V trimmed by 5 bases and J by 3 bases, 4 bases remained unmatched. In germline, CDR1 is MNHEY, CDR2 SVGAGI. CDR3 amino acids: CASSTRTGDTEAFF. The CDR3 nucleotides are TGTGCCAGCAGTACCCGGACAGGGGACACTGAAGCTTTCTTT.

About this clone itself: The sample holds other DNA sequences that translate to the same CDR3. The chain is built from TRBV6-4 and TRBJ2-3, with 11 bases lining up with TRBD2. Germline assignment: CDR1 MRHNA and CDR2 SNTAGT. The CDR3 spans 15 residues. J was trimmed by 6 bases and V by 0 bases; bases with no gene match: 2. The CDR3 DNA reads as TGTGCCAGCAGTGACTCTAGCGGGGGGGCCGATACGCAGTATTTT. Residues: CASSDSSGGADTQYF.

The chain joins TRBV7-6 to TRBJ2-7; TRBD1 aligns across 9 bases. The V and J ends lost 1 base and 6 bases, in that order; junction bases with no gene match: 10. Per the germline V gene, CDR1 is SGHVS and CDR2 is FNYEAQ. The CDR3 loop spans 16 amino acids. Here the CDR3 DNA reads TGTGCCAGCAGCTTAGTCTCGACAGGGGGATTTTCCGAGCAGTACTTC. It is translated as CASSLVSTGGFSEQYF.

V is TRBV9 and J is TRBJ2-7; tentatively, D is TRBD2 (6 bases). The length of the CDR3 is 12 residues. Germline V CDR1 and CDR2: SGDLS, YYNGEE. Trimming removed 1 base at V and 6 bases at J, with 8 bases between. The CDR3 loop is CASSVQAGEQYF. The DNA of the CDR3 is TGTGCCAGCAGCGTACAAGCGGGCGAGCAGTACTTC. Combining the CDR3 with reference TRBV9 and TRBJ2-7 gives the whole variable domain DSGVTQTPKHLITATGQRVTLRCSPRSGDLSVYWYQQSLDQGLQFLIQYYNGEERAKGNILERFSAQQFPDLHSELNLSSLELGDSALYFCASSVQAGEQYFGPGTRLTVT.

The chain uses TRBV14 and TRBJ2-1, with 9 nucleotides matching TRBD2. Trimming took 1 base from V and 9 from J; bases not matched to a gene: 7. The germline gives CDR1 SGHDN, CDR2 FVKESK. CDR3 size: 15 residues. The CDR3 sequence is CASSQVPSGDGEQFF. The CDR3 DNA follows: TGTGCCAGCAGCCAAGTTCCTAGCGGGGATGGTGAGCAGTTCTTC. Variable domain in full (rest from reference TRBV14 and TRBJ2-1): EAGVTQFPSHSVIEKGQTVTLRCDPISGHDNLYWYRRVMGKEIKFLLHFVKESKQDESGMPNNRFLAERTGGTYSTLKVQPAELEDSGVYFCASSQVPSGDGEQFFGPGTRLTVL.

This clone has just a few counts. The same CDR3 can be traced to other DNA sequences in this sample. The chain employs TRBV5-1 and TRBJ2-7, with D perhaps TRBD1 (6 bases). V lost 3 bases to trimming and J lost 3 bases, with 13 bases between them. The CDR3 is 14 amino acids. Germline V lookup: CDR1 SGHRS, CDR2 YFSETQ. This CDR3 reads CASSSRGNSYEQYF. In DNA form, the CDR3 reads TGCGCCAGCAGCTCCAGGGGAAACAGCTACGAGCAGTACTTC. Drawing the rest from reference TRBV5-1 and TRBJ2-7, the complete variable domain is KAGVTQTPRYLIKTRGQQVTLSCSPISGHRSVSWYQQTPGQGLQFLFEYFSETQRNKGNFPGRFSGRQFSNSRSEMNVSTLELGDSALYLCASSSRGNSYEQYFGPGTRLTVT.

Here the CDR3 reads CASSLGQPGELFF. CDR3 coding DNA: TGCGCCAGCAGCCTAGGACAGCCCGGGGAGCTGTTTTTT. The rearrangement uses TRBV5-1 and TRBJ2-2, with D possibly matching TRBD1 (6 bases). The V gene's germline CDR1 is SGHRS and CDR2 YFSETQ. The CDR3 extends over 13 amino acids. V was shortened by 4 bases and J by 6 bases, with 10 bases between the two germline ends.

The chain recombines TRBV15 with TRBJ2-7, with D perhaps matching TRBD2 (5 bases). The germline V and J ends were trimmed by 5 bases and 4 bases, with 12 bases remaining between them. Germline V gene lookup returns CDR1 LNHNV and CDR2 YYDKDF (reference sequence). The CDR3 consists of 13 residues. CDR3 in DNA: TGTGCCACCAGCTTGGAGTTAGCGTACGAGCAGTACTTC. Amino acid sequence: CATSLELAYEQYF.

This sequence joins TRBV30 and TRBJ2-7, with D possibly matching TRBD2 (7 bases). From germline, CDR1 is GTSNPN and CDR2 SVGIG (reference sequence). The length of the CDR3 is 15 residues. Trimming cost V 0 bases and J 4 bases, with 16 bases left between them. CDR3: CAWSVSRGALYEQYF. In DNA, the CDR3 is TGTGCCTGGAGTGTAAGTCGGGGGGCCCTATACGAGCAGTACTTC.

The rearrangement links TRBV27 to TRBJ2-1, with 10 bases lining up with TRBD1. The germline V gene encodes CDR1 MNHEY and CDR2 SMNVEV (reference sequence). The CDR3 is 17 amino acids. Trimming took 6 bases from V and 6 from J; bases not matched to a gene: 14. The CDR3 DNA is TGTGCCAGCAGCACAACCTCCCCCGGACAGGGGGGCAATGAGCAGTTCTTC. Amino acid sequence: CASSTTSPGQGGNEQFF.

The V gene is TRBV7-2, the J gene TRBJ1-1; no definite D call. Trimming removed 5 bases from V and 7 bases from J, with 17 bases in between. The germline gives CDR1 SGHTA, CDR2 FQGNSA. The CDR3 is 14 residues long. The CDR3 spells CASSPVSDLREAFF. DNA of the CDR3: TGTGCCAGCAGCCCGGTTAGCGACCTTCGTGAAGCTTTCTTT.

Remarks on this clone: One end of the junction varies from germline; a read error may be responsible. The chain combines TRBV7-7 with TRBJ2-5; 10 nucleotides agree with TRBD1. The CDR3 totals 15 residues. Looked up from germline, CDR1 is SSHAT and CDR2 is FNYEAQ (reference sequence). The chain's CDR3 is CASSPDRGLGETQYF. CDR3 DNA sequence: TGTGCTAGCAGCCCCGACAGGGGGCTTGGGGAGACCCAGTACTTC.

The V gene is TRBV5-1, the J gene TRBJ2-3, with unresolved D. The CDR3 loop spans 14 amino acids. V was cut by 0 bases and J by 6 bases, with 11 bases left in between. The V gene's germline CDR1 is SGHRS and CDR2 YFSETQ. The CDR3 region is CASSLGRPSDTQYF. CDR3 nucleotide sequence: TGCGCCAGCAGCTTGGGCAGGCCGTCGGATACGCAGTATTTT.

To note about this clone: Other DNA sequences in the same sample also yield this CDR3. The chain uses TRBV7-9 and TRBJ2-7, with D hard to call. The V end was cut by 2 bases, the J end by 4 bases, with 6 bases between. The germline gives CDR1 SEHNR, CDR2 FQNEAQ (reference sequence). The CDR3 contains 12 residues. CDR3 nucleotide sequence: TGTGCCAGCAGCTTAACCGGTTACGAGCAGTACTTC. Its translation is CASSLTGYEQYF.

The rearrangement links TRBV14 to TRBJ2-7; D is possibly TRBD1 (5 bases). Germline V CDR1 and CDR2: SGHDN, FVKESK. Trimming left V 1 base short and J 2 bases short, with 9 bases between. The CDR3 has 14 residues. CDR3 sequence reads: CASSQVGQAYEQYF. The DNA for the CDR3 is TGTGCCAGCAGCCAAGTGGGGCAAGCCTACGAGCAGTACTTC.

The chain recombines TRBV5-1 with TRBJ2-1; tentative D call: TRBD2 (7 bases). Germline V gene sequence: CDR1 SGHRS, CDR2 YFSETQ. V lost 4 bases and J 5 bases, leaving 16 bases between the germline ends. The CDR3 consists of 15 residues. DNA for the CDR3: TGCGCCAGCAGCCCTCTTCGGGGGGCAGACAATGAGCAGTTCTTC. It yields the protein CASSPLRGADNEQFF.

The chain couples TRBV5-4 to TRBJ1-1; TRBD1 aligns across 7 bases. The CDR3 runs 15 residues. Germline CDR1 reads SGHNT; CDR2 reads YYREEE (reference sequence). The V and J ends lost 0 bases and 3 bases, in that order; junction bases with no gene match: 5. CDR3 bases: TGTGCCAGCAGCTTGGCTTTGACAGGGTACACTGAAGCTTTCTTT. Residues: CASSLALTGYTEAFF.

CDR3: CASSFTTNTEAFF. The CDR3 coding sequence is TGTGCCAGCAGTTTTACTACGAACACTGAAGCTTTCTTT. J is TRBJ1-1 and V is TRBV27; D gene unclear. Between the trimmed V and J ends, which lost 3 bases and 1 base, there was a span of 6 bases. CDR1 and CDR2 (germline): MNHEY, SMNVEV (reference sequence). This CDR3 is built from 13 residues.

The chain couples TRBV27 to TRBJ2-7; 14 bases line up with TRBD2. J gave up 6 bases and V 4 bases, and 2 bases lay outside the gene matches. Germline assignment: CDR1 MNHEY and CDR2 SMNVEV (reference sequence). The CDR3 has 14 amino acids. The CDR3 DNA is TGTGCCAGCAGTTCGACTAGCGGGAGGGCCGAGCAGTACTTC. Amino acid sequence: CASSSTSGRAEQYF.